This T cell receptor beta chain was obtained from a study of patients and donors after allogeneic stem cell transplantation. TCRdb recomputed calls from the RT-PCR reads with MiXCR, one row per CDR3 protein. The table lists 410,000 or so distinct CDR3 sequences, roughly 17% of them singletons. The CDR3 has 15 amino acids. Germline CDR1 reads DFQATT; CDR2 reads SNEGSKA (reference sequence). Trimming took off 1 base at V and 6 bases at J, with 16 bases between the two ends. The chain links TRBV20-1 to TRBJ2-1; maybe TRBD2 (6 bases). Sequencing used blood, either unsorted or a sorted T cell fraction (not recorded which). The receptor's source is a human donor who was either an allogeneic HSCT recipient or a stem cell or donor lymphocyte infusion donor (not recorded which). It is not recorded whose cells these are; they may come from a transplant donor. CDR3 sequence: CSARGPGESANEQFF. CDR3 nucleotide sequence: TGCAGTGCTAGAGGGCCGGGGGAGTCCGCCAATGAGCAGTTCTTC.